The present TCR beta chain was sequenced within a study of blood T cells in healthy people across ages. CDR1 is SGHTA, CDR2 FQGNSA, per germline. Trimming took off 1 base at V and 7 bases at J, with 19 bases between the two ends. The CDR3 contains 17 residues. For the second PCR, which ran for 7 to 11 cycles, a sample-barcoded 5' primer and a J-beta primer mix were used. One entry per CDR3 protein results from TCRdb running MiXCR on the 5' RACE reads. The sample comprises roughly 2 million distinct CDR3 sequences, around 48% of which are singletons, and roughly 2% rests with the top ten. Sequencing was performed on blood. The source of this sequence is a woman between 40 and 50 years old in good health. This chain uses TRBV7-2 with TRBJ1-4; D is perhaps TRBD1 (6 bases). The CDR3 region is CASSLGGAGSGVEKLFF. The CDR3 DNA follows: TGTGCCAGCAGCTTAGGGGGGGCCGGGTCCGGTGTTGAAAAACTGTTTTTT.